The entry below gives a single T cell receptor beta chain sequence along with its context. These data come from a study of blood T cells in healthy people across ages. It was with a sample-barcoded 5' primer and a J-beta primer mix that a second PCR of about 6 to 12 cycles was run. A single record per CDR3 protein comes from TCRdb applying MiXCR to the 5' RACE reads. This sample has a few hundred thousand distinct CDR3 sequences, with approximately 25% found just once. This CDR3 is built from 15 residues. Germline CDR1 is SEHNR and CDR2 is FQNEAQ (reference sequence). V lost 4 bases, J lost 8 bases, and 13 bases stayed unmatched.

This clonotype originated in a woman aged 70-85 years in good health. The sequenced sample consisted of blood. V is TRBV7-9 and J is TRBJ2-7; TRBD1 matches 8 bases. In DNA form, the CDR3 reads TGTGCCAGCAGCTCAAAGGGACAGGCGGCGGAAAAGCAGTACTTC. Its protein is CASSSKGQAAEKQYF.